This T cell receptor beta chain was sequenced in a study of breast tumors, draining lymph nodes, adjacent tissues. The germline V gene has CDR1 DFQATT and CDR2 SNEGSKA (reference sequence). The CDR3 spans 14 residues. V gave up 1 base and J gave up 13 bases; unmatched junction bases: 14. Axillary draining lymph nodes of breast cancer patients supplied the node samples. TCRdb fed the multiplex PCR reads into MiXCR, producing one record per CDR3 protein. The repertoire holds approximately 88,000 distinct CDR3 sequences, with roughly 30% as singletons. This clonotype was found many times. The TCR comes from a female donor with breast cancer. Some clones in this sample may be carry-over from other donors' samples. The rearrangement joins TRBV20-1 to TRBJ2-5; 8 bases align to TRBD2. The sequenced sample consisted of axillary lymph node tissue. This CDR3 is CSARGPLAGGLTYF. The CDR3 coding sequence is TGCAGTGCTAGAGGTCCGCTGGCGGGAGGCCTCACGTACTTC.